These 30 T cell receptor beta chains were sequenced from one sample in a study of shared clonotypes between healthy human individuals. The method was immunoSEQ multiplex PCR; TCRdb's version includes in-frame clones alone and lacks a portion of them. The sample comprises some 2,100,000 clones, approximately 94% of which are singletons, and under 2% rests with the top ten. CD8 cells regarded as naive lacked CD45RO, were positively chosen for CCR7, and omitted terminally differentiated effector memory CD45RA+ cells. Sequenced input: naive CD8+ T cells from PBMCs. These receptors were obtained from a man aged 18 to 30 in good health. Some clones in this sample may be carry-over from other donors' samples.

J is TRBJ1-2 and V is TRBV19; perhaps TRBD1 as D (6 bases). The CDR3 totals 14 residues. Germline CDR1 LNHDA, CDR2 SQIVND (reference sequence). Trimming stripped 9 bases from V and 8 bases from J, with 22 bases between. The CDR3 DNA reads as TGTGCCAGCCAATACGGACGGGGGGCGCGGGGCTACACCTTC. Encoded protein: CASQYGRGARGYTF. Drawing the rest from reference TRBV19 and TRBJ1-2, the complete variable domain is DGGITQSPKYLFRKEGQNVTLSCEQNLNHDAMYWYRQDPGQGLRLIYYSQIVNDFQKGDIAEGYSVSREKKESFPLTVTSAQKNPTAFYLCASQYGRGARGYTFGSGTRLTVV.

The chain links TRBV10-2 to TRBJ2-2, with D perhaps TRBD1 or TRBD2 (5 bases each). The ends were cut back, 0 bases at V and 4 bases at J, with 15 bases in the middle. The CDR3 length is 17 residues. Germline CDR1 is WSHSY and CDR2 is SAAADI. The CDR3 region has the DNA TGCGCCAGCAGTGAGTCACGTGGCCCGGGACCCACCGGGGAGCTGTTTTTT. This sequence encodes CASSESRGPGPTGELFF.

This chain connects TRBV2 to TRBJ1-4; no firm D call. Deletions cut 3 bases from V and 8 bases from J, with 7 bases between. The germline V gene has CDR1 SNHLY and CDR2 FYNNEI. This CDR3 has 12 residues. The CDR3 reads CASSEGGEKLFF. In nucleotides, the CDR3 is TGTGCCAGCAGTGAGGGCGGGGAAAAACTGTTTTTT.

The gene calls are TRBV28 and TRBJ1-4; no clear D gene. Germline CDR1 and CDR2: MDHEN and SYDVKM. Between the trimmed V and J ends, which lost 5 bases and 0 bases, there was a span of 7 bases. CDR3 length: 14 residues. The CDR3 reads CASSTIATNEKLFF. Written as DNA, the CDR3 is TGTGCCAGCAGTACGATTGCAACTAATGAAAAACTGTTTTTT.

V is TRBV27 and J is TRBJ2-1, with 9 nucleotides matching TRBD2. With 5 bases clipped from V and 0 bases from J, the junction kept 5 bases outside the gene matches. From germline, CDR1 is MNHEY and CDR2 SMNVEV (reference sequence). This CDR3 contains 16 residues. The CDR3 DNA is TGTGCCAGCAGTCTTAGAGCGGGAGGCTCCTACAATGAGCAGTTCTTC. Its translation is CASSLRAGGSYNEQFF.

Only a few counts were recorded for this clone. Other DNA variants within this sample encode the same CDR3. CDR3 bases: TGTGCCAGCAGTTTGAGGGCGTACAATGAGCAGTTCTTC. Protein sequence: CASSLRAYNEQFF. The chain is built from TRBV27 and TRBJ2-1, with a weak D call TRBD2 (5 bases). Germline-derived CDR1 and CDR2 are MNHEY and SMNVEV (reference sequence). Trimming shortened V by 3 bases and J by 4 bases, and 7 bases separated the two germline ends. This CDR3 comprises 13 residues.

The rearrangement uses TRBV9 and TRBJ2-1; D not resolved. V was clipped by 4 bases and J by 0 bases, with 11 bases between them. Germline CDR1 SGDLS, CDR2 YYNGEE. This CDR3 spans 15 amino acids. CDR3 protein: CASSSDPSSYNEQFF. CDR3 nucleotides: TGTGCCAGCAGCTCAGACCCCAGCTCCTACAATGAGCAGTTCTTC.

This rearrangement joins TRBV4-1 to TRBJ2-5, with TRBD2 identical over 8 bases. The J call could be wrong; TRBJ2-7 is a better fit for the DNA end. The CDR3 loop spans 14 amino acids. Per germline, CDR1 MGHRA and CDR2 YSYEKL. CDR3 sequence reads: CASSQEGTRHEQYF. As DNA, the CDR3 is TGCGCCAGCAGCCAAGAGGGGACTAGGCACGAGCAGTACTTC.

The chain combines TRBV5-6 with TRBJ1-4, with D tentatively TRBD1 (6 bases). The CDR3 has 15 residues. Germline CDR1 SGHDT, CDR2 YYEEEE. With 0 bases removed from V and 10 bases from J, the gap between germline ends came to 16 bases. The CDR3 DNA is TGTGCCAGCAGCTTGGGTGCAGGACAGATAAGAAAACTGTTTTTT. It codes for CASSLGAGQIRKLFF.

The rearrangement uses TRBV6-6 and TRBJ1-1; D call uncertain. The CDR3 spans 13 residues. The V end lost 2 bases, the J end lost 3 bases, and 7 bases lay between the germline ends. Germline loops: CDR1 MNHNY, CDR2 SVGAGI (reference sequence). The CDR3 protein is CASSYKGYTEAFF. The CDR3 DNA is TGTGCCAGCAGTTACAAGGGCTACACTGAAGCTTTCTTT.

V is TRBV5-4 and J is TRBJ1-1; D uncertain. Trimming pared 3 bases from V and 4 bases from J, leaving 16 bases between. Germline-derived CDR1 and CDR2 are SGHNT and YYREEE (reference sequence). The CDR3 contains 15 residues. DNA of the CDR3: TGTGCCAGCAGCTCAGCGGACGAAGGGCCCACTGAAGCTTTCTTT. Translation: CASSSADEGPTEAFF.

The gene calls are TRBV28 and TRBJ2-2; 7 nucleotides agree with TRBD1. Per germline, CDR1 MDHEN and CDR2 SYDVKM. Trimming cost V 4 bases and J 7 bases; bases outside gene matches: 9. The CDR3 extends over 15 amino acids. DNA of the CDR3: TGTGCCAGCAGTTGGACCCCAGGGGGTGGCGGGGAGCTGTTTTTT. It specifies CASSWTPGGGGELFF. The entire variable domain, with the rest obtained from reference TRBV28 and TRBJ2-2, is as follows: DVKVTQSSRYLVKRTGEKVFLECVQDMDHENMFWYRQDPGLGLRLIYFSYDVKMKEKGDIPEGYSVSREKKERFSLILESASTNQTSMYLCASSWTPGGGGELFFGEGSRLTVL.

In the case of this clone: The sample holds other DNA sequences that translate to the same CDR3. V gene TRBV28 combines with J gene TRBJ2-5; weak D call: TRBD1 (6 bases). Trimming shortened V by 3 bases and J by 0 bases, and 11 bases separated the two germline ends. This CDR3 is built from 15 residues. The germline gives CDR1 MDHEN, CDR2 SYDVKM. The DNA of the CDR3 is TGTGCCAGCAGTTTGGGCCAGGGGAACCAAGAGACCCAGTACTTC. It encodes CASSLGQGNQETQYF.

The J gene is TRBJ1-1, the V gene TRBV28, with D unclear. V was cut by 6 bases and J by 5 bases, with 13 bases left in between. The CDR3 consists of 13 residues. Germline lookup yields CDR1 MDHEN and CDR2 SYDVKM. CDR3 DNA: TGTGCCAGCAGCCCCGGGTCTACTACTGAAGCTTTCTTT. This gives the protein CASSPGSTTEAFF.

The chain carries TRBV5-1 and TRBJ1-2, with 9 positions matching TRBD1. The CDR3 has 16 residues. After removal of 4 bases from V and 0 bases from J, the junction contained 7 bases not matched to a gene. Germline values: CDR1 SGHRS, CDR2 YFSETQ. CDR3 nucleotide sequence: TGCGCCAGCAGCCGCGTAACAGGGGGCTCTAACTATGGCTACACCTTC. Translated, it gives CASSRVTGGSNYGYTF.

The genes are TRBV10-3 and TRBJ2-7; 7 nucleotides line up with TRBD1. CDR1 is ENHRY, CDR2 SYGVKD, per germline. Unmatched junction bases numbered 12, after V lost 4 bases and J lost 6 bases. This CDR3 is 15 amino acids long. As DNA, the CDR3 is TGTGCCATCAGTGTAGGGGGTCAGGGGGTAGGCGAGCAGTACTTC. Amino acids: CAISVGGQGVGEQYF.

J is TRBJ1-1 and V is TRBV19; maybe TRBD1 (5 bases). Germline V gene data show CDR1 as LNHDA and CDR2 as SQIVND (reference sequence). V was pared by 3 bases and J by 7 bases, with 15 bases between. The CDR3 is 14 amino acids. The CDR3 is CASSIPNPGGEAFF. DNA of the CDR3: TGTGCCAGTAGTATCCCAAACCCGGGGGGTGAAGCTTTCTTT.

This clone was seen a single time. V and J are TRBV10-3 and TRBJ2-3, with unresolved D. The germline gives CDR1 ENHRY, CDR2 SYGVKD. This CDR3 has 15 residues. The V end was cut by 0 bases, the J end by 3 bases, with 10 bases between. CDR3 in DNA: TGTGCCATCAGTGAGTCGCCTAGAGCTACAGATACGCAGTATTTT. Translating gives CAISESPRATDTQYF.

The V and J genes are TRBV7-3 and TRBJ2-7; perhaps TRBD2 as D (5 bases). There are 18 residues in the CDR3. V lost 2 bases, J lost 1 base, and 21 bases lay in between. Germline V CDR1 and CDR2: SGHTA, FQGTGA. DNA of the CDR3: TGTGCCAGCAGCTTATTCGGCCCGAGAGCGGAGGCATCCTACGAGCAGTACTTC. Translated: CASSLFGPRAEASYEQYF.

The gene calls are TRBV13 and TRBJ1-4; TRBD1 aligns across 8 bases. CDR1 and CDR2 (germline): PRHDT, FYEKMQ (reference sequence). With 5 bases clipped from V and 5 bases from J, the junction kept 7 bases outside the gene matches. The CDR3 extends over 15 amino acids. The CDR3 coding sequence is TGTGCCAGCAGCCCACAGGGGGGGTTCAATGAAAAACTGTTTTTT. Protein product: CASSPQGGFNEKLFF.

The chain has TRBV7-8 and TRBJ2-7; 7 nucleotides line up with TRBD1. The V and J ends lost 1 base and 4 bases, in that order; junction bases with no gene match: 10. CDR1 and CDR2 (germline): SGHVS, FQNEAQ. This CDR3 is built from 16 residues. DNA of the CDR3: TGTGCCAGCAGCTTAGGATACCAGGGGGATAGGTACGAGCAGTACTTC. Protein sequence: CASSLGYQGDRYEQYF.

This clone was detected once. DNA for the CDR3: TGTGCCTGGAGTGTCCCCTCGTGGGGCCGAGGTACTGAAGCTTTCTTT. It encodes CAWSVPSWGRGTEAFF. This sequence joins TRBV30 and TRBJ1-1; TRBD1 might be the D (5 bases). With 0 bases removed from V and 5 bases from J, the gap between germline ends came to 19 bases. The CDR3 extends over 16 amino acids. The germline V gene has CDR1 GTSNPN and CDR2 SVGIG (reference sequence).

The J gene is TRBJ2-1, the V gene TRBV11-2; maybe TRBD1 (6 bases). This CDR3 contains 13 residues. V lost 5 bases and J 5 bases, leaving 10 bases between the germline ends. Germline V gene data show CDR1 as SGHAT and CDR2 as FQNNGV. The CDR3 DNA sequence: TGTGCCAGCAGCCACAGGGAAAACAATGAGCAGTTCTTC. Encoded protein: CASSHRENNEQFF.

The rearrangement joins TRBV27 to TRBJ2-2, with 10 bases aligning to TRBD1. CDR3 length: 16 amino acids. Germline V gives CDR1 MNHEY, CDR2 SMNVEV (reference sequence). The V segment lost 8 bases and the J segment 3 bases; nucleotides outside the gene matches: 9. The CDR3 nucleotides read TGTGCCAGCGGAAGAGTGGGGACAGGGGACACCGGGGAGCTGTTTTTT. Its protein product is CASGRVGTGDTGELFF.

The chain joins TRBV30 to TRBJ1-1, with unresolved D. V shed 8 bases and J shed 1 base, with 11 bases lying between them. The CDR3 contains 12 residues. The germline V gene encodes CDR1 GTSNPN and CDR2 SVGIG (reference sequence). CDR3 protein: CAQRTGNTEAFF. CDR3 sequence (DNA): TGTGCCCAACGGACGGGGAACACTGAAGCTTTCTTT.

The chain joins TRBV6-5 to TRBJ2-1, with TRBD2 matching 7 bases. The germline V gene encodes CDR1 MNHEY and CDR2 SVGAGI. The J segment lost 7 bases and the V segment lost 6 bases, leaving 12 bases of the junction unmatched. This CDR3 spans 15 amino acids. CDR3 nucleotide sequence: TGTGCCAGCAGGCAAAGCCTGGCAGCGGGGAATGAGCAGTTCTTC. It encodes CASRQSLAAGNEQFF.

This chain connects TRBV27 to TRBJ1-5; D is undetermined. V lost 2 bases and J 0 bases, leaving 11 bases between the germline ends. The CDR3 has 16 amino acids. Germline V gene data show CDR1 as MNHEY and CDR2 as SMNVEV (reference sequence). For the CDR3, the DNA is TGTGCCAGCAGTTTAGTGGCAGATTATAGCAATCAGCCCCAGCATTTT. Residues: CASSLVADYSNQPQHF.

J is TRBJ2-1 and V is TRBV6-1, with D perhaps TRBD2 (6 bases). The CDR3 consists of 14 residues. Per the germline V gene, CDR1 is MNHNS and CDR2 is SASEGT. The V and J ends lost 4 bases and 1 base respectively, with 8 bases between them. The CDR3 sequence: CASSVADSYNEQFF. The CDR3 DNA reads TGTGCCAGCAGTGTAGCGGATTCCTACAATGAGCAGTTCTTC.

The chain combines TRBV29-1 with TRBJ2-7; 8 bases are shared with TRBD1. The CDR3 contains 13 residues. The V gene's germline CDR1 is SQVTM and CDR2 ANQGSEA. The ends lost 7 bases at V and 5 bases at J; junction bases unmatched: 10. Here the CDR3 reads CSAVTGEAHEQYF. CDR3 nucleotides: TGCAGCGCCGTGACAGGGGAAGCCCACGAGCAGTACTTC.

The rearrangement uses TRBV2 and TRBJ2-1; TRBD1 is a possible D gene (6 bases). Germline CDR1 is SNHLY and CDR2 is FYNNEI. The CDR3 contains 15 residues. Trimming removed 5 bases from V and 3 bases from J, with 14 bases in between. The CDR3 loop reads CASSLRKGVYNEQFF. The CDR3 region has the DNA TGTGCCAGCAGTCTCAGGAAGGGGGTCTACAATGAGCAGTTCTTC.